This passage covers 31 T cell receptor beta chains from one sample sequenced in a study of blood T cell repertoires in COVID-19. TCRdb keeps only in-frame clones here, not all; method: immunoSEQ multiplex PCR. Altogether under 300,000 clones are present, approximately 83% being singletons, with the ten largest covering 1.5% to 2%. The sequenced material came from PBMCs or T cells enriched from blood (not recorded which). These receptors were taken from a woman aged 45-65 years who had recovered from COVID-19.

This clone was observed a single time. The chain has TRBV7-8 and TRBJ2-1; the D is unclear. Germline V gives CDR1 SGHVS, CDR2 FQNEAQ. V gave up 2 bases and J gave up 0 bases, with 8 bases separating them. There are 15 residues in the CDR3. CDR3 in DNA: TGTGCCAGCAGCTTATGGCGGAGCTCCTACAATGAGCAGTTCTTC. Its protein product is CASSLWRSSYNEQFF.

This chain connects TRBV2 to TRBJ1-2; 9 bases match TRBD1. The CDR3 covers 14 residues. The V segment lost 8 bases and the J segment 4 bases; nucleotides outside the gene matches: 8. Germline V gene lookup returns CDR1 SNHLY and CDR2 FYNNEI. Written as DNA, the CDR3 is TGTGCCAGCGGCTCCGGGACAGGGAGCTATGGCTACACCTTC. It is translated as CASGSGTGSYGYTF.

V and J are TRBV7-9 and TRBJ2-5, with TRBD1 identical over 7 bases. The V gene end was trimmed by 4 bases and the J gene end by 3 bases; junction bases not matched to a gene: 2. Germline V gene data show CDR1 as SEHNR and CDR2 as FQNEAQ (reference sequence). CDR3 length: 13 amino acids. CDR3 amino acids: CASSSTGEETQYF. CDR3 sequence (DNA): TGTGCCAGCAGCTCTACAGGGGAAGAGACCCAGTACTTC.

CDR3 coding DNA: TGTGCCAGCAGCCGCCCGTCCGGGACTAGCGGGAGGGCCAACGAGCAGTACTTC. Translation: CASSRPSGTSGRANEQYF. The chain has TRBV3-1 (or the pseudogene TRBV3-2) and TRBJ2-7; 16 bases agree with TRBD2. Germline trimming cut 4 bases from V and 5 bases from J; bases unmatched to any gene: 11. The CDR3 runs to 18 residues. Germline V CDR1 and CDR2: LGHDT, YNNKEL (reference sequence).

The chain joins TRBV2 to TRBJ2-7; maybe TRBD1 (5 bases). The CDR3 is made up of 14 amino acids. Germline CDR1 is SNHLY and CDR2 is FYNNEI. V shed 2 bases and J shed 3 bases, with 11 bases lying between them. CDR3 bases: TGTGCCAGCAGTGAAAGTCCGACAGTCTACGAGCAGTACTTC. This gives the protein CASSESPTVYEQYF.

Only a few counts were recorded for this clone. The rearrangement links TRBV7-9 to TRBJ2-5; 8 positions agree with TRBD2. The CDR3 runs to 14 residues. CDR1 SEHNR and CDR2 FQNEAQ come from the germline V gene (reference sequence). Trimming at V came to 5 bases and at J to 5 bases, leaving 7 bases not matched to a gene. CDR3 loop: CASSTWASGETQYF. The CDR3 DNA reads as TGTGCCAGCAGCACCTGGGCTAGCGGGGAGACCCAGTACTTC.

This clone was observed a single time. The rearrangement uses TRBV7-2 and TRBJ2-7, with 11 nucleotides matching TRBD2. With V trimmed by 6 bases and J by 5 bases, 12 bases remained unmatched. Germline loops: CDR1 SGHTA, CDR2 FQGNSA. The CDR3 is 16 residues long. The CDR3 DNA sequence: TGTGCCAGCAGTTACGATAGCGGGAGGGACCCACACGAGCAGTACTTC. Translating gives CASSYDSGRDPHEQYF.

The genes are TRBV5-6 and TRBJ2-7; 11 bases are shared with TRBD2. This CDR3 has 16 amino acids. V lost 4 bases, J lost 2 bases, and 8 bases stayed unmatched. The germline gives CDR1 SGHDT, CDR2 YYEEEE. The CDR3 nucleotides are TGTGCCAGCAGCCCTCTAGCGGGAGGAATCACCTACGAGCAGTACTTC. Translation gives CASSPLAGGITYEQYF.

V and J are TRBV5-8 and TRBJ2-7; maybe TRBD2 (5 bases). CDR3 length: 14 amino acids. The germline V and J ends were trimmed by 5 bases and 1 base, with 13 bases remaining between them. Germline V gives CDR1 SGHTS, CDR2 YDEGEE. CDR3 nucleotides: TGTGCCAGCAGTTCCGAGGGCAATTCCTACGAGCAGTACTTC. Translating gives CASSSEGNSYEQYF.

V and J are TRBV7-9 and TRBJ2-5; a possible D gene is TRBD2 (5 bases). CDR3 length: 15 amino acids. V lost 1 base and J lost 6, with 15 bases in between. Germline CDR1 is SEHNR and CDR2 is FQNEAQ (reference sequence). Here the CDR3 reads CASSLGGSGRKTQYF. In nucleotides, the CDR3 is TGTGCCAGCAGCTTAGGAGGGTCAGGTCGGAAGACCCAGTACTTC.

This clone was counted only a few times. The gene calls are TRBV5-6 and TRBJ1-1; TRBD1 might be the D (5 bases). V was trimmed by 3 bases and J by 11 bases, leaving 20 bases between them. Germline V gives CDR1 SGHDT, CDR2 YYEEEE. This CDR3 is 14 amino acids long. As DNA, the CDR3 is TGTGCCAGCAGCTGGGGAGGGGCGGATTTGCAGGCTTTCTTT. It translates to CASSWGGADLQAFF.

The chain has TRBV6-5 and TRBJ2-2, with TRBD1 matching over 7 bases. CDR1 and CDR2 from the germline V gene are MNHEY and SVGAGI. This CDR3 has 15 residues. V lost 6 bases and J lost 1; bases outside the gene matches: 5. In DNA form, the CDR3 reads TGTGCCAGCAGCTTGGGACAGAAGAACACCGGGGAGCTGTTTTTT. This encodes CASSLGQKNTGELFF.

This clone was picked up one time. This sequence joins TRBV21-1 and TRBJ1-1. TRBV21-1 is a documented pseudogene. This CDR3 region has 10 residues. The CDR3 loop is CASSNAGGFF. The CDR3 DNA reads TGTGCCAGCAGCAACGCGGGCGGTTTCTTT.

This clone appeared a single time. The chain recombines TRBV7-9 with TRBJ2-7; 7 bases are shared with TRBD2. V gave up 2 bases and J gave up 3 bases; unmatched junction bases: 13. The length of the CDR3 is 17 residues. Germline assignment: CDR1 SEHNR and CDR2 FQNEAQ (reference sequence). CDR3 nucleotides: TGTGCCAGCAGCTTATATCATGGCTGGGGCGGGAGCTACGAGCAGTACTTC. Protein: CASSLYHGWGGSYEQYF.

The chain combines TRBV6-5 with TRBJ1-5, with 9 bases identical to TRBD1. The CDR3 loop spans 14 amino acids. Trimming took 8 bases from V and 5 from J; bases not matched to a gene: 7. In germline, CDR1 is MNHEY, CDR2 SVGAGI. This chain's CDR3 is CASGRQGVDQPQHF. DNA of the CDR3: TGTGCCAGCGGCAGACAGGGGGTGGATCAGCCCCAGCATTTT.

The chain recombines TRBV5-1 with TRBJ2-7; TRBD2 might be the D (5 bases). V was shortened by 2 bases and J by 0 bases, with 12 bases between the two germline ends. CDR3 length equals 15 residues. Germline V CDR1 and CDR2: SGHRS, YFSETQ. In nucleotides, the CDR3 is TGCGCCAGCAGCTTAGGAGGTCCCCTCTCCTACGAGCAGTACTTC. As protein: CASSLGGPLSYEQYF.

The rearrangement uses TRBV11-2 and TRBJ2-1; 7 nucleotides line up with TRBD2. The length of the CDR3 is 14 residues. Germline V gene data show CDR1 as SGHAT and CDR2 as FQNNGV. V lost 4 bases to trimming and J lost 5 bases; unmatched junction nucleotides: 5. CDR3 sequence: CASSSRLANNEQFF. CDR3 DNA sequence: TGTGCCAGCAGCTCCCGACTAGCCAACAATGAGCAGTTCTTC.

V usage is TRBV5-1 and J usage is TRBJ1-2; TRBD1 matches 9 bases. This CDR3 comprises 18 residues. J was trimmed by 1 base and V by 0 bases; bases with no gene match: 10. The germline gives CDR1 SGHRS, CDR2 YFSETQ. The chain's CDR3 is CASSLDPGQGQFNYGYTF. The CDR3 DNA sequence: TGCGCCAGCAGCTTGGACCCGGGACAGGGCCAATTTAACTATGGCTACACCTTC.

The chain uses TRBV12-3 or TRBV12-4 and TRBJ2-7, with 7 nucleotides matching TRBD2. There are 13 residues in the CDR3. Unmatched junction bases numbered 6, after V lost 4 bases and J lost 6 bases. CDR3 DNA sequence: TGTGCCAGCAGTTCTAGCGGATCGGGCGAGCAGTACTTC. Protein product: CASSSSGSGEQYF.

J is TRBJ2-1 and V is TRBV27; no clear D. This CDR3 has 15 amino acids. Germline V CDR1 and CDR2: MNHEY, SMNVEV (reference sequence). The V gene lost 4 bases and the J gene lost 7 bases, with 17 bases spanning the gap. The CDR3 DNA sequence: TGTGCCAGCAGTTCTCCAGGTGACCTTGGGAATGAGCAGTTCTTC. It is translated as CASSSPGDLGNEQFF.

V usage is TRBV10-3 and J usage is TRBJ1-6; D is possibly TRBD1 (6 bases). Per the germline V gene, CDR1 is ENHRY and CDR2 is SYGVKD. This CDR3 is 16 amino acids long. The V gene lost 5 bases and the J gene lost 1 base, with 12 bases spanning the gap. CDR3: CAISNPGASYNSPLHF. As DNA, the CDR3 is TGTGCCATCAGTAATCCAGGGGCATCCTATAATTCACCCCTCCACTTT.

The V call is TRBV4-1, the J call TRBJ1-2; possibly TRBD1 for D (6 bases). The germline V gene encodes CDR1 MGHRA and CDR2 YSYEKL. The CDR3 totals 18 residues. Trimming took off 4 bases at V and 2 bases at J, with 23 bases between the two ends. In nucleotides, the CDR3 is TGCGCCAGCAGCCGAACTCCCCAAAAGGGGGATATCAACTATGGCTACACCTTC. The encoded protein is CASSRTPQKGDINYGYTF.

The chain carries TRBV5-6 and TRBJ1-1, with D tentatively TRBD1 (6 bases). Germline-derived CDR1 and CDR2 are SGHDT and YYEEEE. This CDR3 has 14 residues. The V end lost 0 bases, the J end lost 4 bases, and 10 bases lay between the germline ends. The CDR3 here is CASSLGIGGTEAFF. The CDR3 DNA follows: TGTGCCAGCAGCTTGGGAATAGGGGGCACTGAAGCTTTCTTT.

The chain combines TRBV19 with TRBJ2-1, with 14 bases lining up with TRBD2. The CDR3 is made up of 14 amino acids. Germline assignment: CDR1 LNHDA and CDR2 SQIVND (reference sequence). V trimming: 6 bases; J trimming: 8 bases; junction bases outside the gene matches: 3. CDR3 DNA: TGTGCCAGTAGCAAGGGACTAGCGGGAGATGAGCAGTTCTTC. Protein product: CASSKGLAGDEQFF.

The chain's CDR3 is CASSQMGQGADEQYF. In DNA, the CDR3 is TGTGCCAGCAGCCAAATGGGACAGGGGGCGGATGAGCAGTACTTC. The chain has TRBV7-3 and TRBJ2-7; 12 bases line up with TRBD1. This CDR3 region has 15 residues. Germline trimming cut 5 bases from V and 7 bases from J; bases unmatched to any gene: 9. In germline, CDR1 is SGHTA, CDR2 FQGTGA.

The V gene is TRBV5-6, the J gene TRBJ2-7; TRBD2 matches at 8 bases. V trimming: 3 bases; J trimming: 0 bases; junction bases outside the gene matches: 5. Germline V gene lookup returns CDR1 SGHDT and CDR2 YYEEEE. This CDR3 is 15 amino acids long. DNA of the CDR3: TGTGCCAGCAGCTCCCGGGGGGGACCCTCCTACGAGCAGTACTTC. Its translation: CASSSRGGPSYEQYF.

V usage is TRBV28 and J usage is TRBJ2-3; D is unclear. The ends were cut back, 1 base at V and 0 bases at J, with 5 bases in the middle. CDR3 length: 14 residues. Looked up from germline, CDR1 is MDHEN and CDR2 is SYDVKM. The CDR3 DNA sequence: TGTGCCAGCAGTTTATCCAGGAGCACAGATACGCAGTATTTT. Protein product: CASSLSRSTDTQYF.

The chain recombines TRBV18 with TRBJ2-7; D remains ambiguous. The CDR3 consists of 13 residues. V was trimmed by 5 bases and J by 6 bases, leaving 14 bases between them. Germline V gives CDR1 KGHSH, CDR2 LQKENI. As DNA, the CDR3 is TGTGCCAGCTCATCGGATCAGGCGAGCGAGCAGTACTTC. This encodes CASSSDQASEQYF.

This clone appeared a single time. In nucleotides, the CDR3 is TGTGCCAGCAGCATAGGACTAGCGGGAGGGCGAGATGAGCAGTTCTTC. Amino acid sequence: CASSIGLAGGRDEQFF. The V call is TRBV5-4, the J call TRBJ2-1; 15 nucleotides line up with TRBD2. V lost 4 bases and J lost 8; bases outside the gene matches: 7. This CDR3 is 16 amino acids long. Germline V gene data show CDR1 as SGHNT and CDR2 as YYREEE (reference sequence). The full variable domain, completed using reference TRBV5-4 and TRBJ2-1, is ETGVTQSPTHLIKTRGQQVTLRCSSQSGHNTVSWYQQALGQGPQFIFQYYREEENGRGNFPPRFSGLQFPNYSSELNVNALELDDSALYLCASSIGLAGGRDEQFFGPGTRLTVL.

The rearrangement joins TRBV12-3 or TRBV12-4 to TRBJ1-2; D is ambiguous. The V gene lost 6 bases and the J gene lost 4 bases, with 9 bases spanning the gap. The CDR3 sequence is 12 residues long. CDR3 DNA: TGTGCCAGCAGGCCCGTCGGCTATGGCTACACCTTC. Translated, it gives CASRPVGYGYTF.

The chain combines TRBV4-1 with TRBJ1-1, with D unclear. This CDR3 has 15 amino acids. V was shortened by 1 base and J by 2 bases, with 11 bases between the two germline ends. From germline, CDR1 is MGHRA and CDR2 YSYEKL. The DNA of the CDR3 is TGCGCCAGCAGCCAAGGCCCACTTCCTAACACTGAAGCTTTCTTT. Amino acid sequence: CASSQGPLPNTEAFF.